This T cell receptor (beta chain) was identified in a study of CD8+CD57+ T cells in acquired aplastic anemia. CDR1 is SNHLY, CDR2 FYNNEI, per germline. Between the trimmed V and J ends, which lost 8 bases and 1 base, there was a span of 8 bases. The CDR3 is 12 residues long. Patients sequenced had flow cytometry evidence of CD8+CD57+ cell expansion. Investigators profiled TCR beta VDJ and CDR3 from genomic DNA template. TCRdb processed the reads anew with MiXCR; each CDR3 protein has one entry. The sample includes 180,000 or so distinct CDR3 sequences, less than 60% of them seen just once. The chain recombines TRBV2 with TRBJ2-5, with D possibly TRBD2 on 5 matching bases. Material for sequencing was sorted CD4+, CD8+, or CD8+CD57+ T cells (not recorded which) from PBMCs. The sequence derives from a human donor with aplastic anemia. The CDR3 DNA reads TGTGCCAGCGGACTGACCCAAGAGACCCAGTACTTC. Its protein is CASGLTQETQYF. Looking up the rest from reference TRBV2 and TRBJ2-5 gives the full variable domain: EPEVTQTPSHQVTQMGQEVILRCVPISNHLYFYWYRQILGQKVEFLVSFYNNEISEKSEIFDDQFSVERPDGSNFTLKIRSTKLEDSAMYFCASGLTQETQYFGPGTRLLVL.